The source of this T cell receptor beta chain is a study of T cells in Graves' hyperthyroidism and ophthalmopathy. Overall study findings and caveats: The majority of expanded thyroid clonotypes above 0.001 also appeared in blood. Ophthalmopathy, which appeared later, was predicted by the model a median 6.5 months before onset. A model of 13 V-J features distinguished ophthalmopathy from stable hyperthyroidism.

This CDR3 has 15 amino acids. V dropped 0 bases and J dropped 6 bases, with 14 bases sitting between them. Germline loops: CDR1 SEHNR, CDR2 FQNEAQ (reference sequence). RNA transcripts yielded amplified TCR beta CDR3 regions. HTBI primers were used for first-round RT-PCR of the TCR CDR3. From the multiplex PCR reads, TCRdb called clonotypes with MiXCR, one entry per CDR3 protein. The table records under 600,000 distinct CDR3 sequences, around 16% of them present only once. Patients with ophthalmopathy all had a Clinical Activity Score of at least 3, a NOSPECS grade of at least 4 and duration under 3 months. This clonotype was picked up many times. Its antigen is as yet unknown.

The V gene is TRBV7-9, the J gene TRBJ1-2; D possibly corresponds to TRBD1 (6 bases). Sample: blood. The TCR was taken from a middle-aged woman with Graves' ophthalmopathy. CDR3 in amino acids: CASSLAEQGTDGYTF. DNA for the CDR3: TGTGCCAGCAGCTTAGCCGAACAGGGCACCGATGGCTACACCTTC.